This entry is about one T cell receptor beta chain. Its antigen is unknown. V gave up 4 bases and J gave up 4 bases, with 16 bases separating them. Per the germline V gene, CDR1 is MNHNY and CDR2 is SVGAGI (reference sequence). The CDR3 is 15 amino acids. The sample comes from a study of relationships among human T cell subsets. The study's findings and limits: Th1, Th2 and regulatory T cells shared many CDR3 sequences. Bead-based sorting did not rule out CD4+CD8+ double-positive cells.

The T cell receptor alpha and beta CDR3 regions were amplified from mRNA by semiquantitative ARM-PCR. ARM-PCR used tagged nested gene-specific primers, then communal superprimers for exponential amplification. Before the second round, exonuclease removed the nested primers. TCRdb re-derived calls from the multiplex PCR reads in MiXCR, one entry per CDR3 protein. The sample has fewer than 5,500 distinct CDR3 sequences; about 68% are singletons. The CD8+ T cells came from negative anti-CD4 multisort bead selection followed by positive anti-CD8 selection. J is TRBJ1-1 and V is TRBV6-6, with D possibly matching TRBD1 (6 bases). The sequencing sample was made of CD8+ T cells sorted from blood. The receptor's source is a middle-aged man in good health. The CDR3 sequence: CASSLLGGAGTEAFF. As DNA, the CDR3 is TGTGCCAGCAGTTTACTTGGGGGGGCTGGCACTGAAGCTTTCTTT.